This section outlines one TCR beta chain sequence together with its context. Using its own MiXCR run on the RT-PCR reads, TCRdb lists one record per CDR3 protein. In the table there are around 700,000 distinct CDR3 sequences, around 14% of which are singletons. The CDR3 covers 13 residues. V lost 0 bases and J 6 bases, leaving 10 bases between the germline ends. The germline gives CDR1 DFQATT, CDR2 SNEGSKA (reference sequence). This sequence joins TRBV20-1 and TRBJ2-3; D is perhaps TRBD1 or TRBD2 (5 bases each). The sequenced sample consisted of memory CD4+ T cells from blood. This clonotype originated in a female donor in good health, serving as a healthy control. The CDR3 region is CSARDNEGDTQYF. The CDR3 DNA follows: TGCAGTGCTAGAGATAATGAGGGGGATACGCAGTATTTT.